The T cell receptor (beta chain) described here comes from a study of T cell responses to AZD1222 COVID-19 vaccine. Both about-4-week and about-12-week second-dose recipients were combined. Of note for this clone: Antigen specificity is unknown.

Clones were sequenced by immunoSEQ multiplex PCR, and TCRdb holds only the in-frame ones, with some missing. Here the sample spans more than 85,000 clones, approximately 87% being singletons. Findings of the study overall: An increase in Spike-specific TCR breadth and depth was observed after two AZD1222 doses. At study baseline, merely five or six AZD1222 recipients were seropositive.

Trimming removed 5 bases from V and 5 bases from J, with 10 bases in between. The CDR3 consists of 12 residues. Germline CDR1 SEHNR, CDR2 FQNEAQ (reference sequence). The input for sequencing was peripheral blood, taken 28 days after the second AZD1222 dose. The receptor was derived from an adult who received the AZD1222 COVID-19 vaccine. The gene calls are TRBV7-9 and TRBJ2-7, with no clear D. The CDR3 coding sequence is TGTGCCAGCAGCGACGCGTCCCACGAGCAGTACTTC. It is translated as CASSDASHEQYF.